Listed below are T cell receptor beta chains from one sample, sequenced in a study of metastatic and nonmetastatic thyroid tumors. TCRdb reprocessed the PCR reads using MiXCR. Of over 6,500 clones listed, approximately 30% are singletons. Sequencing was carried out using adjacent normal tissue. The receptors shown here come from a male donor with papillary thyroid cancer or a benign thyroid nodule (not recorded which). Some clones in this sample may be carry-over from other donors' samples. Each CDR3 is given with its conserved first and last residue. D genes are given only for firm matches. A row's size may be missing; if present it is once, few, many or a size class.

v_gene,j_gene,abundance,d_gene,CDR3nt,CDR3aa
TRBV16,TRBJ1-2,medium-sized,TRBD1,TGTGCCAGCAGCCCTGGGACAGGCAGCTCGGACTATGGCTACACCTTC,CASSPGTGSSDYGYTF
TRBV11-2,TRBJ2-2,medium-sized,-,TGTGCCAGCAGACCCCGGGCCACGGGTAGGGCCGGGGAGCTGTTTTTT,CASRPRATGRAGELFF
TRBV27,TRBJ1-1,-,-,TGTGCCAGCAGTCCGACCCGTATTTCAGGGGTGTTGGACACTGAAGCTTTCTTT,CASSPTRISGVLDTEAFF
TRBV12-3/TRBV12-4,TRBJ2-3,medium-sized,TRBD1,TGTGCCAGCAGCCGCCGGACAGGGGGCTTCAGAGCAGATACGCAGTATTTT,CASSRRTGGFRADTQYF
TRBV7-2,TRBJ2-7,-,-,TGTGCCAGCAGCTTGCGTAGCGGAGCCCTTTACGAGCAGTACTTC,CASSLRSGALYEQYF
TRBV6-1,TRBJ2-5,-,-,TGTGCCAGCAGTGAGCTACTACTGGAGACCCAGTACTTC,CASSELLLETQYF
TRBV10-3,TRBJ2-6,few,-,TGTGCCAGCAGGGACGTAGGGAGACCCTTGGCCAACGTCCTGACTTTC,CASRDVGRPLANVLTF
TRBV10-1,TRBJ2-2,large,-,TGCGCCAGTTCCGGGACAAGTAACACCGGGGAGCTGTTTTTT,CASSGTSNTGELFF
TRBV4-1,TRBJ2-1,many,-,TGCGCCAGCAGCCAAGCTACCGGGACCCACTACAATGAGCAGTTCTTC,CASSQATGTHYNEQFF
TRBV6-1,TRBJ2-3,many,TRBD2,TGTGCCAGCAGGACCCCAGCGGGACGTTTTCCAGATACGCAGTATTTT,CASRTPAGRFPDTQYF
TRBV12-3/TRBV12-4,TRBJ1-4,medium-sized,TRBD1,TGTGCCAGCAGTTTCAGGGGGGGTGGAGAAAAACTGTTTTTT,CASSFRGGGEKLFF
TRBV6-6,TRBJ2-2,-,-,TGTGCCAGCAGTTACTGGCGCTCTAAAAAGGGGAACACCGGGGAGCTGTTTTTT,CASSYWRSKKGNTGELFF
TRBV6-2/TRBV6-3,TRBJ2-1,-,TRBD1,TGTGCCAGCAGTTCTTTAAACAGGGGTCGATACAATGAGCAGTTCTTC,CASSSLNRGRYNEQFF
TRBV11-2,TRBJ1-6,medium-sized,TRBD1,TGTGCCAGCAGCTTAGGGACAGGCAATTCACCCCTCCACTTT,CASSLGTGNSPLHF
TRBV9,TRBJ1-4,many,-,TGTGCCAGCAGCCCACCCGGGGGGGGGGGAGCCGAAAAACTGTTTTTT,CASSPPGGGGAEKLFF
TRBV16,TRBJ2-5,few,-,TGTGCCAGCAGCCAAATCAGGGCCGAGGAGACCCAGTACTTC,CASSQIRAEETQYF
TRBV10-3,TRBJ1-5,-,-,TGTGCCATCAGTGATGGGAATCAGCCCCAGCATTTT,CAISDGNQPQHF
TRBV7-9,TRBJ1-1,-,-,TGTGCCAGCAGCCTCACATTGAACACTGAAGCTTTCTTT,CASSLTLNTEAFF
TRBV6-1,TRBJ1-6,-,TRBD1,TGTGCCAGCACTACAGGGGGTAGATCTCCCCTCCACTTT,CASTTGGRSPLHF
TRBV30,TRBJ2-1,-,TRBD1,TGTGCCTGGGAAACAGGGGGCATAGGGAATGAGCAGTTCTTC,CAWETGGIGNEQFF
TRBV6-1,TRBJ1-2,few,TRBD1,TGTGCCAGCAGCCGAGCCGACAGGGCGGGGGGCTACACCTTC,CASSRADRAGGYTF
TRBV7-9,TRBJ1-3,medium-sized,-,TGTGCCACCGGACTCACTTCTGGAAACACCATATATTTT,CATGLTSGNTIYF
TRBV29-1,TRBJ1-4,few,TRBD1,TGCAGCGTTGCCACAGGGGTTCACGAAAAACTGTTTTTT,CSVATGVHEKLFF
TRBV10-3,TRBJ1-5,few,-,-,CAIIDVGPGNQPQHF
TRBV11-2,TRBJ1-2,-,-,TGTGCCAGCAGCGAAAACTATGGCTACACCTTC,CASSENYGYTF
TRBV19,TRBJ2-5,many,-,TGTGCCAGTAGTACCGGGACTTCGGGGACCCAGTACTTC,CASSTGTSGTQYF